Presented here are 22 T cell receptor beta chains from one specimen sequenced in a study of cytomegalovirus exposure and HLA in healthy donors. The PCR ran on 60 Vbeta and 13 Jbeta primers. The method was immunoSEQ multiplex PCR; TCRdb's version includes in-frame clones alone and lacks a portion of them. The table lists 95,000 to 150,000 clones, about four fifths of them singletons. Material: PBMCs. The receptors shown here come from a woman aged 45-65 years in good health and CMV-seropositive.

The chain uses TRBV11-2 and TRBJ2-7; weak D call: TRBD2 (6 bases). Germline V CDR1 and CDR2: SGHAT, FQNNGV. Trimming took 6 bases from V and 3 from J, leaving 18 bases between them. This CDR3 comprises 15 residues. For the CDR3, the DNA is TGTGCCAGCAGGATGACTGGGGGGACTGTCTACGAGCAGTACTTC. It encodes CASRMTGGTVYEQYF.

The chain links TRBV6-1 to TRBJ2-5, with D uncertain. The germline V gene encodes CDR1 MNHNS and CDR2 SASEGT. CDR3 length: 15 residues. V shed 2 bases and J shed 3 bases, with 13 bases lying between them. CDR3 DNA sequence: TGTGCCAGCAGTGAAAAGCGCGTTCAGAAAGAGACCCAGTACTTC. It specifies CASSEKRVQKETQYF.

CDR3: CASSSGLAVSSYEQYF. As DNA, the CDR3 is TGTGCCAGCAGTTCCGGACTAGCGGTTAGCTCCTACGAGCAGTACTTC. V usage is TRBV27 and J usage is TRBJ2-7, with 10 bases aligning to TRBD2. Germline CDR1 is MNHEY and CDR2 is SMNVEV (reference sequence). The length of the CDR3 is 16 residues. The trim removed 4 bases at V and 0 bases at J, leaving 6 bases unmatched.

In DNA form, the CDR3 reads TGTGCCAGCTCACCACCGGGGGGAATCAAAAACATTCAGTACTTC. This encodes CASSPPGGIKNIQYF. This chain uses TRBV18 with TRBJ2-4, with D maybe TRBD2 (6 bases). Trimming stripped 0 bases from V and 3 bases from J, with 9 bases between. The germline gives CDR1 KGHSH, CDR2 LQKENI. The CDR3 runs 15 residues. The whole variable domain, filled in from reference TRBV18 and TRBJ2-4, reads NAGVMQNPRHLVRRRGQEARLRCSPMKGHSHVYWYRQLPEEGLKFMVYLQKENIIDESGMPKERFSAEFPKEGPSILRIQQVVRGDSAAYFCASSPPGGIKNIQYFGAGTRLSVL.

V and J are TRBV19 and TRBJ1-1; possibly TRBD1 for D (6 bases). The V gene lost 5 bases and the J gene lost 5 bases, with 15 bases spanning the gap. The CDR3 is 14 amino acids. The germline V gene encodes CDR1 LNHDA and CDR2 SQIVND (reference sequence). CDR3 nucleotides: TGTGCCAGTAGTCCCCAAGCAGGGGAGACTGAAGCTTTCTTT. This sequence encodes CASSPQAGETEAFF.

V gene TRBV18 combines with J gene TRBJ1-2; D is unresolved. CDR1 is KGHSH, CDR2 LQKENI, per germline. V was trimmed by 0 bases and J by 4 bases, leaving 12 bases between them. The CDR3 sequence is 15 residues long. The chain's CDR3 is CASSPPTVEGYGYTF. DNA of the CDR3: TGTGCCAGCTCACCACCGACTGTTGAGGGCTATGGCTACACCTTC.

CDR3 protein: CASSPGYQPQHF. The CDR3 DNA follows: TGTGCCAGTAGTCCAGGGTACCAGCCCCAGCATTTT. The chain employs TRBV19 and TRBJ1-5, with D perhaps TRBD1 (5 bases). CDR3 length equals 12 residues. The V gene's germline CDR1 is LNHDA and CDR2 SQIVND (reference sequence). Trimming took 5 bases from V and 7 from J, leaving 9 bases between them.

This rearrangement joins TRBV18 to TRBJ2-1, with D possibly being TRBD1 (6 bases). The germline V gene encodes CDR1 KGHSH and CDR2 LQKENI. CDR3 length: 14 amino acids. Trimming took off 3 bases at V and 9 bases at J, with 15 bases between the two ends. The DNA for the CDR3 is TGTGCCAGCTCACCTCGACGGGACACCCCTGAGCAGTTCTTC. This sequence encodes CASSPRRDTPEQFF. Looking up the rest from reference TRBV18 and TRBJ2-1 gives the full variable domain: NAGVMQNPRHLVRRRGQEARLRCSPMKGHSHVYWYRQLPEEGLKFMVYLQKENIIDESGMPKERFSAEFPKEGPSILRIQQVVRGDSAAYFCASSPRRDTPEQFFGPGTRLTVL.

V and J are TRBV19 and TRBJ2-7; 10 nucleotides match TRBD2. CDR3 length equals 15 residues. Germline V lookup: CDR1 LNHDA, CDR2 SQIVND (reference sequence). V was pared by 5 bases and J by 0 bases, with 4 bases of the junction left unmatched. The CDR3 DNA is TGTGCCAGTAGTGTAGCGGGAGGCAACTCCTACGAGCAGTACTTC. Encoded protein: CASSVAGGNSYEQYF. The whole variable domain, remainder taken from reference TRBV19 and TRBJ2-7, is DGGITQSPKYLFRKEGQNVTLSCEQNLNHDAMYWYRQDPGQGLRLIYYSQIVNDFQKGDIAEGYSVSREKKESFPLTVTSAQKNPTAFYLCASSVAGGNSYEQYFGPGTRLTVT.

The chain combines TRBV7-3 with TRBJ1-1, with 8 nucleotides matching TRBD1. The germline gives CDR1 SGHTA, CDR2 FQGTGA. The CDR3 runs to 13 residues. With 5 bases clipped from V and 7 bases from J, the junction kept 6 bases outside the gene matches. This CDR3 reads CASSPQGAGEAFF. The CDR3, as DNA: TGTGCCAGCAGCCCCCAGGGGGCGGGTGAAGCTTTCTTT.

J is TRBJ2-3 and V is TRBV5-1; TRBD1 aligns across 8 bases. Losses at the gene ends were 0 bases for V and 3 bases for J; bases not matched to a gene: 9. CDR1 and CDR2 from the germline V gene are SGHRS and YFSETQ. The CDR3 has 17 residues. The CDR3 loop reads CASSLEGTGGGTDTQYF. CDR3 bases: TGCGCCAGCAGCTTGGAGGGCACAGGGGGAGGAACAGATACGCAGTATTTT.

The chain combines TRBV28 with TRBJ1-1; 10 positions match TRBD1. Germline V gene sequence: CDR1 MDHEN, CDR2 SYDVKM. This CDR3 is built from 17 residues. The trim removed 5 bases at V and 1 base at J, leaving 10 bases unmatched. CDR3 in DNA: TGTGCCAGCAGTCCCCCCGGGACAGGGGCGAAGAACACTGAAGCTTTCTTT. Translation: CASSPPGTGAKNTEAFF.

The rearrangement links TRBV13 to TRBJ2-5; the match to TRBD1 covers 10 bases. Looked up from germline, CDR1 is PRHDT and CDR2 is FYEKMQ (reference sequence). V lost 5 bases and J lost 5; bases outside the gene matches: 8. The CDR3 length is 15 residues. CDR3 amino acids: CASSPRDRGGETQYF. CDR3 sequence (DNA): TGTGCCAGCAGCCCACGGGACAGGGGAGGCGAGACCCAGTACTTC.

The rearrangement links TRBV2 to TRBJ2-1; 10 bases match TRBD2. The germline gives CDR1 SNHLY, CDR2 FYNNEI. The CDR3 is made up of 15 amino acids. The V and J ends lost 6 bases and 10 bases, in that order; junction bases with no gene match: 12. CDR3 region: CASSGPSGSEGEQFF. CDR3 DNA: TGTGCCAGCAGCGGGCCTAGCGGGAGTGAAGGGGAGCAGTTCTTC.

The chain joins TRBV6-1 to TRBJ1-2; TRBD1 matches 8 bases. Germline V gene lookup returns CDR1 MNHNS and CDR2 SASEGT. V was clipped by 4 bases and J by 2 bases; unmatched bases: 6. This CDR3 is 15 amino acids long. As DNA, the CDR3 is TGTGCCAGCAGTGGACAGGGGACAATCAACTATGGCTACACCTTC. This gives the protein CASSGQGTINYGYTF.

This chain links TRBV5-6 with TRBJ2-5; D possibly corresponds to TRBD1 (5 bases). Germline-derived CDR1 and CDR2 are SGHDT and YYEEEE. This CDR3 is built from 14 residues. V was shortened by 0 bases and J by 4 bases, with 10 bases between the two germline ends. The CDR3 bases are TGTGCCAGCAGCTTGGGGCAGGGCCGAGAGACCCAGTACTTC. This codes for CASSLGQGRETQYF.

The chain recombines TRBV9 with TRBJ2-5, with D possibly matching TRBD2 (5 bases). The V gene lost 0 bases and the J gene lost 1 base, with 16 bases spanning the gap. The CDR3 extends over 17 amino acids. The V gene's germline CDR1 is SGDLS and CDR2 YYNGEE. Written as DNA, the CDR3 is TGTGCCAGCAGCGTAGGAGGGCAGGCCCCTTTCCAAGAGACCCAGTACTTC. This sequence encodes CASSVGGQAPFQETQYF. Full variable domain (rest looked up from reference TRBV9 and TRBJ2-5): DSGVTQTPKHLITATGQRVTLRCSPRSGDLSVYWYQQSLDQGLQFLIQYYNGEERAKGNILERFSAQQFPDLHSELNLSSLELGDSALYFCASSVGGQAPFQETQYFGPGTRLLVL.

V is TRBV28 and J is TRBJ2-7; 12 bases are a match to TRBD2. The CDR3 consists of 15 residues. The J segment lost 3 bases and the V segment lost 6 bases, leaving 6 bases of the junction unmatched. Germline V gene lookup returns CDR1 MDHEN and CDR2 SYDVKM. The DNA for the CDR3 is TGTGCCAGCAGATTCTCGGGACTAGCGGGCTACGAGCAGTACTTC. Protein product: CASRFSGLAGYEQYF.

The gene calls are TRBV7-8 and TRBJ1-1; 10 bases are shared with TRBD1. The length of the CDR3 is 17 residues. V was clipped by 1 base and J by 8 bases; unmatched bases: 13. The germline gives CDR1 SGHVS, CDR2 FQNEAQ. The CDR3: CASSLGQGAREQQEAFF. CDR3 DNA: TGTGCCAGCAGCTTAGGACAGGGGGCTCGTGAACAGCAAGAAGCTTTCTTT. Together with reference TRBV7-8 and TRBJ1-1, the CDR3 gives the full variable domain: GAGVSQSPRYKVAKRGQDVALRCDPISGHVSLFWYQQALGQGPEFLTYFQNEAQLDKSGLPSDRFFAERPEGSVSTLKIQRTQQEDSAVYLCASSLGQGAREQQEAFFGQGTRLTVV.

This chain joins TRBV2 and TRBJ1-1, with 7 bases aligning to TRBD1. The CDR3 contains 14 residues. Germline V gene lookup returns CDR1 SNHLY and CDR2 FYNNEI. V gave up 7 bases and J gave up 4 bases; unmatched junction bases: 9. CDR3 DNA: TGTGCCAGCAACAAAAACAGGGGAAGCACTGAAGCTTTCTTT. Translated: CASNKNRGSTEAFF.

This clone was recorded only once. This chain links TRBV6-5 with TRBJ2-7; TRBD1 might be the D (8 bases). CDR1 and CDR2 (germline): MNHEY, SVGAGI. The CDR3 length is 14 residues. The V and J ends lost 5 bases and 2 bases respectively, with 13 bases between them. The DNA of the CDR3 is TGTGCCAGCAGTAACAGGGGGGGAACCTACGAGCAGTACTTC. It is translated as CASSNRGGTYEQYF.

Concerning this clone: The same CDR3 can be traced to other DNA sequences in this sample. CDR3 nucleotide sequence: TGTGCCAGCAGTGGGAGGACAGGGGGAACAGATACGCAGTATTTT. Protein: CASSGRTGGTDTQYF. The chain carries TRBV2 and TRBJ2-3, with 10 positions matching TRBD1. Germline V gene data show CDR1 as SNHLY and CDR2 as FYNNEI. V lost 4 bases, J lost 3 bases, and 4 bases stayed unmatched. CDR3 length: 15 residues.